These 29 T cell receptor beta chains originate from one sample sequenced in a study of T cell repertoires in cytomegalovirus infection. Their recognized antigens are unknown. TCRdb reprocessed the reads with MiXCR, giving one entry per CDR3 protein. The sample yields 700,000 to 900,000 distinct CDR3 sequences, about 27% seen once. The source was cultured CD8+ T cells from PBMCs, collected from culture after CMV antigen stimulation. Source of these receptors: a human donor in good health (CMV status not recorded). Some clones in this sample may be carry-over from other donors' samples.

V usage is TRBV12-3 or TRBV12-4 and J usage is TRBJ2-1; tentative D call: TRBD1 (5 bases). The V end was cut by 5 bases, the J end by 0 bases, with 14 bases between. The CDR3 spans 16 residues. CDR3 residues: CASSRDSVSSYNEQFF. DNA of the CDR3: TGTGCCAGCAGTCGAGACAGTGTTAGCTCCTACAATGAGCAGTTCTTC.

The V and J genes are TRBV9 and TRBJ1-1; no firm D call. The ends were cut back, 0 bases at V and 5 bases at J, with 14 bases in the middle. The CDR3 contains 15 residues. Germline CDR1 and CDR2: SGDLS and YYNGEE. CDR3 region: CASSVGSGSRTEAFF. The CDR3 coding sequence is TGTGCCAGCAGCGTAGGATCCGGTAGTCGGACTGAAGCTTTCTTT.

This chain links TRBV27 with TRBJ2-7; D possibly corresponds to TRBD2 (5 bases). Germline V lookup: CDR1 MNHEY, CDR2 SMNVEV (reference sequence). This CDR3 has 12 residues. Trimming left V 10 bases short and J 3 bases short, with 13 bases between. The CDR3 loop is CATRGRSYEQYF. CDR3 DNA: TGTGCCACCCGAGGGCGGAGCTACGAGCAGTACTTC.

The chain couples TRBV20-1 to TRBJ2-7, with TRBD1 identical over 12 bases. The CDR3 totals 15 residues. Germline lookup yields CDR1 DFQATT and CDR2 SNEGSKA (reference sequence). Trimming removed 6 bases from V and 5 bases from J; junction bases left unmatched: 11. This CDR3 reads CSAPGTGGGGDEQYF. The CDR3 nucleotides read TGCAGTGCCCCCGGGACAGGGGGCGGAGGGGACGAGCAGTACTTC.

The V call is TRBV5-5, the J call TRBJ2-5; D is perhaps TRBD1 (6 bases). CDR3 length: 13 amino acids. The V end lost 8 bases, the J end lost 5 bases, and 16 bases lay between the germline ends. CDR1 and CDR2 from the germline V gene are SGHKS and YYEKEE (reference sequence). In DNA form, the CDR3 reads TGTGCCAGTACACCCCAGGGGCAGGAGACCCAGTACTTC. This codes for CASTPQGQETQYF.

On this clonotype: Given a much more abundant clone one base away, this may be a read error. The chain couples TRBV7-2 to TRBJ1-2; D call uncertain. This CDR3 contains 13 residues. V lost 6 bases and J lost 4, with 12 bases in between. Germline-derived CDR1 and CDR2 are SGHTA and FQGNSA. CDR3 DNA sequence: TGTGCCAGCAGACCTGAGCTCGGCTATGGCTACACCTTC. Translated: CASRPELGYGYTF.

The chain has TRBV12-3 or TRBV12-4 and TRBJ1-5; maybe TRBD1 (6 bases). CDR3 length: 16 residues. V was clipped by 3 bases and J by 0 bases, with 12 bases between them. The CDR3 nucleotides are TGTGCCAGCAGTTTCTGGACAGATAGTAGCAATCAGCCCCAGCATTTT. Translation: CASSFWTDSSNQPQHF.

Only a few counts were recorded for this clonotype. The chain joins TRBV28 to TRBJ1-1; D is ambiguous. Between the trimmed V and J ends, which lost 4 bases and 13 bases, there was a span of 16 bases. The germline CDR1 and CDR2 sequences are MDHEN and SYDVKM. The CDR3 has 12 amino acids. The CDR3: CASSSRRYSVFF. The CDR3 bases are TGTGCCAGCAGTTCCCGGCGATATTCGGTTTTCTTT.

This clonotype came up a few times. This chain joins TRBV13 and TRBJ2-7, with 12 bases lining up with TRBD2. Germline values: CDR1 PRHDT, CDR2 FYEKMQ (reference sequence). V gave up 5 bases and J gave up 3 bases; unmatched junction bases: 5. This CDR3 spans 15 amino acids. The CDR3 DNA follows: TGTGCCAGCAGCCGAGGACTAGCGGGGTTCTACGAGCAGTACTTC. Residues: CASSRGLAGFYEQYF.

V gene TRBV2 combines with J gene TRBJ2-1, with D unclear. CDR1 is SNHLY and CDR2 is FYNNEI in the germline V gene. The CDR3 runs 12 residues. Deletions cut 3 bases from V and 8 bases from J, with 8 bases between. The CDR3 reads CASSDIVYEQFF. CDR3 DNA sequence: TGTGCCAGCAGTGACATTGTTTATGAGCAGTTCTTC.

The chain employs TRBV7-4 and TRBJ2-7, with 8 bases fitting TRBD2. Germline lookup yields CDR1 SGHVT and CDR2 SQSDAQ. This CDR3 region has 15 residues. V gave up 5 bases and J gave up 2 bases; unmatched junction bases: 8. The CDR3: CASSPRGGEPYEQYF. CDR3 bases: TGTGCCAGCAGCCCCCGGGGGGGAGAACCCTACGAGCAGTACTTC. Looking up the rest from reference TRBV7-4 and TRBJ2-7 gives the full variable domain: GAGVSQSPRYKVAKRGRDVALRCDSISGHVTLYWYRQTLGQGSEVLTYSQSDAQRDKSGRPSGRFSAERPERSVSTLKIQRTEQGDSAVYLCASSPRGGEPYEQYFGPGTRLTVT.

J is TRBJ2-3 and V is TRBV27, with D possibly being TRBD1 or TRBD2 (5 bases each). The length of the CDR3 is 11 residues. Germline V gene lookup returns CDR1 MNHEY and CDR2 SMNVEV (reference sequence). V was cut by 5 bases and J by 11 bases, with 11 bases left in between. CDR3 in amino acids: CASSHGGRQYF. As DNA, the CDR3 is TGTGCCAGCAGTCATGGGGGACGGCAGTATTTT.

This clonotype was observed many times. V and J are TRBV7-8 and TRBJ1-6; D is unclear. The CDR3 sequence is 16 residues long. In germline, CDR1 is SGHVS, CDR2 FQNEAQ. V was clipped by 1 base and J by 4 bases, with 11 bases between them. This CDR3 reads CASSLETILYNSPLHF. CDR3 in DNA: TGTGCCAGCAGCTTAGAAACGATCCTGTATAATTCACCCCTCCACTTT.

This clonotype has a handful of counts. The chain recombines TRBV6-2 or TRBV6-3 with TRBJ2-2; TRBD2 aligns across 8 bases. V lost 6 bases, J lost 7 bases, and 7 bases stayed unmatched. Germline CDR1 reads MNHEY; CDR2 reads SVGEGT. This CDR3 spans 14 amino acids. This CDR3 is CASRPGGAIGELFF. In nucleotides, the CDR3 is TGTGCCAGCAGGCCCGGGGGGGCCATCGGGGAGCTGTTTTTT.

The chain uses TRBV4-3 and TRBJ2-3; TRBD1 aligns across 9 bases. Germline lookup yields CDR1 LGHNA and CDR2 YSLEER. The CDR3 is 15 amino acids. The V and J ends lost 4 bases and 6 bases, in that order; junction bases with no gene match: 8. The DNA for the CDR3 is TGCGCCAGCAGCCTCGGGACAGGGCAGGCCGATACGCAGTATTTT. Residues: CASSLGTGQADTQYF.

A few counts support this clonotype. The chain employs TRBV12-3 or TRBV12-4 and TRBJ2-6, with 9 bases lining up with TRBD1. With V trimmed by 6 bases and J by 4 bases, 10 bases remained unmatched. The CDR3 spans 17 residues. CDR3 nucleotides: TGTGCCAGCAGCAGTCCCGGGACAGGGAACGGGGCCAACGTCCTGACTTTC. Amino acid sequence: CASSSPGTGNGANVLTF.

As regards this clonotype: The junction departs from germline at one end; a sequencing error may be responsible. The CDR3 sequence: CASSGKTAAF. As DNA, the CDR3 is TGTGCCAGCAGCGGAAAGACCGCGGCTTTC. The genes are TRBV9 and TRBJ1-2; D is ambiguous. Germline V CDR1 and CDR2: SGDLS, YYNGEE. This CDR3 has 10 residues.

The chain is built from TRBV7-9 and TRBJ1-2, with a weak D call TRBD1 (5 bases). Germline assignment: CDR1 SEHNR and CDR2 FQNEAQ (reference sequence). The CDR3 sequence is 12 residues long. The V end was cut by 4 bases, the J end by 14 bases, with 17 bases between. The CDR3 sequence is CASSSGYDRGTF. CDR3 coding DNA: TGTGCCAGCAGCTCGGGATATGACCGGGGGACCTTC. The variable domain in full, with the rest retrieved from reference TRBV7-9 and TRBJ1-2, is DTGVSQNPRHKITKRGQNVTFRCDPISEHNRLYWYRQTLGQGPEFLTYFQNEAQLEKSRLLSDRFSAERPKGSFSTLEIQRTEQGDSAMYLCASSSGYDRGTFGSGTRLTVV.

This clonotype was seen at least ten times. V is TRBV4-2 and J is TRBJ1-6; D ambiguous. Trimming removed 0 bases from V and 8 bases from J, with 14 bases in between. Germline V gene data show CDR1 as LGHNA and CDR2 as YNFKEQ. The CDR3 spans 16 residues. CDR3 residues: CASSQDVASYDSPLHF. The CDR3 region has the DNA TGTGCCAGCAGCCAAGATGTGGCCTCTTATGATTCACCCCTCCACTTT.

This clonotype turned up a few times. V is TRBV29-1 and J is TRBJ2-7, with D tentatively TRBD2 (6 bases). CDR3 length equals 14 residues. Germline V lookup: CDR1 SQVTM, CDR2 ANQGSEA. V lost 4 bases and J 2 bases, leaving 15 bases between the germline ends. CDR3 in amino acids: CSVGPTGVTYEQYF. In nucleotides, the CDR3 is TGCAGCGTTGGCCCGACGGGGGTAACCTACGAGCAGTACTTC.

This clonotype turned up a few times. This rearrangement joins TRBV7-6 to TRBJ2-7; no firm D call. The V end lost 1 base, the J end lost 1 base, and 8 bases lay between the germline ends. Looked up from germline, CDR1 is SGHVS and CDR2 is FNYEAQ. The CDR3 is 14 residues long. The CDR3 protein is CASSLVSESYEQYF. The DNA of the CDR3 is TGTGCCAGCAGCTTAGTTTCAGAGTCCTACGAGCAGTACTTC.

This clonotype appeared a single time. The chain carries TRBV6-1 and TRBJ2-3; D could derive from TRBD1 or TRBD2 (5 bases each). V lost 5 bases, J lost 5 bases, and 17 bases lay in between. There are 15 residues in the CDR3. From germline, CDR1 is MNHNS and CDR2 SASEGT. In DNA form, the CDR3 reads TGTGCCAGCAGTTACGGGCAGGGACCAGGAGATACGCAGTATTTT. Translating gives CASSYGQGPGDTQYF.

The rearrangement uses TRBV7-4 and TRBJ2-7; tentatively, D is TRBD1 (6 bases). Per the germline V gene, CDR1 is SGHVT and CDR2 is SQSDAQ. The ends were cut back, 5 bases at V and 7 bases at J, with 12 bases in the middle. This CDR3 has 12 amino acids. The CDR3 spells CASSQGTREQYF. Here the CDR3 DNA reads TGTGCCAGCAGCCAAGGGACACGGGAGCAGTACTTC. The full variable domain, its missing parts supplied by reference TRBV7-4 and TRBJ2-7, is GAGVSQSPRYKVAKRGRDVALRCDSISGHVTLYWYRQTLGQGSEVLTYSQSDAQRDKSGRPSGRFSAERPERSVSTLKIQRTEQGDSAVYLCASSQGTREQYFGPGTRLTVT.

The rearrangement joins TRBV6-1 to TRBJ2-5; 8 bases fit TRBD2. The V and J ends lost 3 bases and 2 bases, in that order; junction bases with no gene match: 5. In germline, CDR1 is MNHNS, CDR2 SASEGT. This CDR3 contains 15 residues. CDR3 in DNA: TGTGCCAGCAGTGATGACGGACTAGCTCAAGAGACCCAGTACTTC. It is translated as CASSDDGLAQETQYF.

J is TRBJ1-3 and V is TRBV7-9; D gene ambiguous. From germline, CDR1 is SEHNR and CDR2 FQNEAQ (reference sequence). This CDR3 contains 15 residues. V lost 3 bases to trimming and J lost 0 bases, with 9 bases between them. The DNA of the CDR3 is TGTGCCAGCAGCTTTACGGGCCTCTCTGGAAACACCATATATTTT. It specifies CASSFTGLSGNTIYF.

With respect to this clonotype: One junction end disagrees with the germline gene, perhaps due to a read error. The J gene is TRBJ1-5, the V gene TRBV12-3 or TRBV12-4; D ambiguous. This CDR3 has 14 amino acids. The CDR3 loop is CASRLAQQNQPQHF. CDR3 in DNA: TGTGCCAGCAGGTTAGCGCAACAAAATCAGCCCCAGCATTTT.

The gene calls are TRBV20-1 and TRBJ1-1; D call uncertain. The CDR3 runs to 10 residues. Germline V gives CDR1 DFQATT, CDR2 SNEGSKA (reference sequence). Trimming cost V 7 bases and J 3 bases, with 6 bases left between them. CDR3 sequence: CSVGYTEAFF. Written as DNA, the CDR3 is TGCAGTGTGGGGTACACTGAAGCTTTCTTT.

The rearrangement links TRBV6-8 to TRBJ2-3, with TRBD1 matching 7 bases. The CDR3 loop spans 13 amino acids. V lost 8 bases, J lost 0 bases, and 2 bases stayed unmatched. Germline V gene lookup returns CDR1 MNHGY and CDR2 SAAAGT. The CDR3 spells CASVDRSTDTQYF. The CDR3 nucleotides are TGTGCCAGCGTGGACAGGAGCACAGATACGCAGTATTTT.

The V and J genes are TRBV6-8 and TRBJ1-1; D not resolved. The CDR3 sequence is 13 residues long. Trimming shortened V by 5 bases and J by 0 bases, and 7 bases separated the two germline ends. In germline, CDR1 is MNHGY, CDR2 SAAAGT. This CDR3 is CASSAKLNTEAFF. CDR3 sequence (DNA): TGTGCCAGCAGTGCCAAGTTGAACACTGAAGCTTTCTTT.